This T cell receptor (beta chain) was captured by sequencing in a study of blood T cell repertoires in COVID-19. V lost 3 bases to trimming and J lost 0 bases, with 8 bases between them. This CDR3 region has 14 residues. The germline V gene has CDR1 MNHEY and CDR2 SVGAGI. Authors' data handling: Amplification with reference gene primers provided the estimates of nucleated cell counts. Sequencing was performed with immunoSEQ multiplex PCR; in TCRdb, only in-frame clones are kept and a portion is missing. The DNA was the basis for D and trimming; V, J and clone size are from that table. The sample carries around 400,000 clones, roughly 92% recorded once. Assignments of participants to cohorts depended upon their own reported clinical history. All exposed participants met a person with COVID-19 within 2 weeks before entering the study.

This TCR came from a woman aged 40 to 50 who had been exposed to COVID-19. Sequenced sample: PBMCs or T cells enriched from blood (not recorded which). This rearrangement joins TRBV6-5 to TRBJ1-1; D is unclear. CDR3 sequence: CASSYRSMNTEAFF. Written as DNA, the CDR3 is TGTGCCAGCAGTTATAGGAGTATGAACACTGAAGCTTTCTTT.